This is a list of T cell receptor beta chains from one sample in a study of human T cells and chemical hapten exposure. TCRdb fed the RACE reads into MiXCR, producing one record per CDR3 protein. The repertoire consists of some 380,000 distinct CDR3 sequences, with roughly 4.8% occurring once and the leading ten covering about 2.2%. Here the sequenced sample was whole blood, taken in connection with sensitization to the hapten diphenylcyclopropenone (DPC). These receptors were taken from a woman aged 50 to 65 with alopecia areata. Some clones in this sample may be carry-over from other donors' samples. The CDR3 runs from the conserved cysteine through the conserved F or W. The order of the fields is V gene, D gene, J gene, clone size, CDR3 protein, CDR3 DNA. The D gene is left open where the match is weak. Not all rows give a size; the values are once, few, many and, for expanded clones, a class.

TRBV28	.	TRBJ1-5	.	CASSLGVQGTRQPQHF	TGTGCCAGCAGCTTAGGGGTGCAGGGGACGAGACAGCCCCAGCATTTT
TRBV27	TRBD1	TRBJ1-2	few	CASSSYRDSLLYTF	TGTGCCAGCAGTTCGTACCGGGACAGCCTTCTCTACACCTTC
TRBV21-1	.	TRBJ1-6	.	CASSKGGGNSPLHF	TGTGCCAGCAGCAAAGGGGGGGGAAATTCACCCCTCCACTTT
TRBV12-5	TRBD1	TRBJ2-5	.	CASGRDRGETQYF	TGTGCTAGTGGCCGCGACAGGGGAGAGACCCAGTACTTC
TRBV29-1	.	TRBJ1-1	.	CSIIQGLEAFF	TGCAGTATCATTCAGGGGTTGGAAGCTTTCTTT
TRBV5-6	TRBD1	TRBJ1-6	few	CASSLTGEPNSPLHF	TGTGCCAGCAGCTTGACAGGGGAACCTAATTCACCCCTCCACTTT
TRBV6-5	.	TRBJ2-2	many	CASSSLSGTLNGELFF	TGTGCCAGCAGTTCCTTATCCGGGACTTTGAACGGGGAGCTGTTTTTT
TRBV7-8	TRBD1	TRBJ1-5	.	CASSDRQGRVGQPQHF	TGTGCCAGCAGCGATCGACAGGGGAGAGTTGGTCAGCCCCAGCATTTT
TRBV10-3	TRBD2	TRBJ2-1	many	CAIRETSGRKDNEQFF	TGTGCCATCAGGGAAACTAGCGGGAGAAAGGACAATGAGCAGTTCTTC
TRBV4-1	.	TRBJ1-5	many	CASSFAADAEGGNQPQHF	TGCGCCAGCAGCTTTGCGGCGGACGCCGAGGGGGGCAATCAGCCCCAGCATTTT
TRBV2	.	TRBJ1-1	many	CASGRTEAFF	TGTGCCAGCGGTCGAACTGAAGCTTTCTTT
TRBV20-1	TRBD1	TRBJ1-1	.	CSARKGQLNTEAFF	TGCAGTGCTAGAAAGGGACAGTTGAACACTGAAGCTTTCTTT
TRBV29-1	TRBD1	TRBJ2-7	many	CSVELGQGMGEQYF	TGCAGCGTTGAGCTGGGACAGGGAATGGGCGAGCAGTACTTC
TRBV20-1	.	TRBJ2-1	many	CSARAWGRAGLNEQFF	TGCAGTGCTAGAGCTTGGGGGCGCGCGGGGCTCAATGAGCAGTTCTTC
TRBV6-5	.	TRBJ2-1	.	CASRAGTVYNEQFF	TGTGCCAGCAGAGCCGGGACCGTCTACAATGAGCAGTTCTTC
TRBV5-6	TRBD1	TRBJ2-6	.	CASSINRGTGANVLTF	TGTGCCAGCAGCATTAACAGGGGCACGGGGGCCAACGTCCTGACTTTC
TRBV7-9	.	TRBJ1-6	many	CASSTDSYNSPLHF	TGTGCCAGCAGCACAGATTCCTATAATTCACCCCTCCACTTT
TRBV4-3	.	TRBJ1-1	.	CASSQGSRLTEAFF	TGCGCCAGCAGCCAAGGATCCAGGCTGACTGAAGCTTTCTTT
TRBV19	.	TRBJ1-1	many	CASEARENTEAFF	TGTGCCAGCGAGGCGCGGGAGAACACTGAAGCTTTCTTT
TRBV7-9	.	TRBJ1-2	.	CASSPDSVESYTF	TGTGCCAGCAGCCCGGACAGCGTGGAAAGCTACACCTTC
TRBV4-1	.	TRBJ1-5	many	CASSHVGQPQHF	TGCGCCAGCAGCCACGTAGGTCAGCCCCAGCATTTT
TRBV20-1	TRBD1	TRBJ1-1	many	CSARKDRVNTEAFF	TGCAGTGCTAGAAAGGACAGGGTGAACACTGAAGCTTTCTTT
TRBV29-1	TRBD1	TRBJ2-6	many	CSVEGTEHSGANVLTF	TGCAGCGTTGAGGGGACAGAGCACTCTGGGGCCAACGTCCTGACTTTC
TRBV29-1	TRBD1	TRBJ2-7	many	CSVGGDRAGYEQYF	TGCAGCGTTGGGGGGGACAGGGCTGGGTACGAGCAGTACTTC
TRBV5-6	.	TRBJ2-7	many	CASSLSRGSYEQYF	TGTGCCAGCAGCTTGTCCCGAGGCTCCTACGAGCAGTACTTC
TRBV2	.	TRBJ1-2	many	CASSWGTYGANYGYTF	TGTGCCAGCAGCTGGGGGACATACGGGGCAAACTATGGCTACACCTTC